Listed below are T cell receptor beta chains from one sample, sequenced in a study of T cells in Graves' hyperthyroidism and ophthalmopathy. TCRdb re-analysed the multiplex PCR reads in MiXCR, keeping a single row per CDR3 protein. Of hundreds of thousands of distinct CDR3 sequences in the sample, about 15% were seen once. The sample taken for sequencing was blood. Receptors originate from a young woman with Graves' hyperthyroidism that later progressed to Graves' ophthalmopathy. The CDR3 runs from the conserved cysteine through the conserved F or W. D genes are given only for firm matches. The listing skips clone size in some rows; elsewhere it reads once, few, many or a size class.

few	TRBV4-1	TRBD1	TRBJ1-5	TGCGCCAGCAGCCAACCGACAGGGTCCTATCAGCCCCAGCATTTT	CASSQPTGSYQPQHF
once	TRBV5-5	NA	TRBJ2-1	TGTGCCAGCAGTTTAGACAGGACGAGGGTTGAGCAGTTCTTC	CASSLDRTRVEQFF
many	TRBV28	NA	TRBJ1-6	TGTGCCAGCAGTTTAGGGGGGGCGCGTAATTCACCCCTCCACTTT	CASSLGGARNSPLHF
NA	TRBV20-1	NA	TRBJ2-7	TGCAGTGCTAGCCCCCAGGGAGAGTTCTACGAGCAGTACTTC	CSASPQGEFYEQYF
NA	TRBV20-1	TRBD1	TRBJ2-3	TGCAGTGCTAGACCCCTCGGACAGGGCTTCACAGATACGCAGTATTTT	CSARPLGQGFTDTQYF
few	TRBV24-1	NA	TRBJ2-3	TGTGCCACCAGTGACCCTTCGACCACCGGGGTACATGCTACGCAGTATTTT	CATSDPSTTGVHATQYF
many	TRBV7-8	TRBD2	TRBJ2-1	TGTGCCAGCAGCTCGCCCTTGGGGCGGGAGGTTATCTCCTACAATGAGCAGTTCTTC	CASSSPLGREVISYNEQFF
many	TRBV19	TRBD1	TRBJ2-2	TGTGCCAGTAGTATGTTTGGGGGGACAGGGGCCGGGGAGCTGTTTTTT	CASSMFGGTGAGELFF
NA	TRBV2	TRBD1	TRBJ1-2	TGTGCCAGCAGGGAATCCGGGACAGGGTCTGGCTACACCTTC	CASRESGTGSGYTF
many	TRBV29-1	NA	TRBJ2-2	TGCAGCGTTGGGCGTCTGGACACCGGGGAGCTGTTTTTT	CSVGRLDTGELFF
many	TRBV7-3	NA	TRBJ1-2	TGTGCCAGCAGAGCCCCCGGGAGTCATGGCTACACCTTC	CASRAPGSHGYTF
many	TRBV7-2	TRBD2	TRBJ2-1	TGTGCCAGCAGCTCCGGACCCCGGGAGGGGCGGCTTTACAATGAGCAGTTCTTC	CASSSGPREGRLYNEQFF
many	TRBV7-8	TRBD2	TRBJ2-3	TGTGCCAGCAGCCTAGTGGTAGCGGGAGGGCCGGCAGATACGCAGTATTTT	CASSLVVAGGPADTQYF
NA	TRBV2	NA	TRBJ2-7	TGTGCCAGCGAGTCAGACGGGGACGAGCAGTACTTC	CASESDGDEQYF
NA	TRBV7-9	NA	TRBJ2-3	TGTGCCCTGTGGGGGCTGCCCACAGATACGCAGTATTTT	CALWGLPTDTQYF
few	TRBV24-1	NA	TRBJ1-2	TGTGCCACCAGTGGGCGGGGACCCCGGTCGTCCAACTATGGCTACACCTTC	CATSGRGPRSSNYGYTF
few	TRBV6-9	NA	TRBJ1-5	TGTGCCAGCAGTTTAAGGGACGCCGGCCAGCATTTT	CASSLRDAGQHF